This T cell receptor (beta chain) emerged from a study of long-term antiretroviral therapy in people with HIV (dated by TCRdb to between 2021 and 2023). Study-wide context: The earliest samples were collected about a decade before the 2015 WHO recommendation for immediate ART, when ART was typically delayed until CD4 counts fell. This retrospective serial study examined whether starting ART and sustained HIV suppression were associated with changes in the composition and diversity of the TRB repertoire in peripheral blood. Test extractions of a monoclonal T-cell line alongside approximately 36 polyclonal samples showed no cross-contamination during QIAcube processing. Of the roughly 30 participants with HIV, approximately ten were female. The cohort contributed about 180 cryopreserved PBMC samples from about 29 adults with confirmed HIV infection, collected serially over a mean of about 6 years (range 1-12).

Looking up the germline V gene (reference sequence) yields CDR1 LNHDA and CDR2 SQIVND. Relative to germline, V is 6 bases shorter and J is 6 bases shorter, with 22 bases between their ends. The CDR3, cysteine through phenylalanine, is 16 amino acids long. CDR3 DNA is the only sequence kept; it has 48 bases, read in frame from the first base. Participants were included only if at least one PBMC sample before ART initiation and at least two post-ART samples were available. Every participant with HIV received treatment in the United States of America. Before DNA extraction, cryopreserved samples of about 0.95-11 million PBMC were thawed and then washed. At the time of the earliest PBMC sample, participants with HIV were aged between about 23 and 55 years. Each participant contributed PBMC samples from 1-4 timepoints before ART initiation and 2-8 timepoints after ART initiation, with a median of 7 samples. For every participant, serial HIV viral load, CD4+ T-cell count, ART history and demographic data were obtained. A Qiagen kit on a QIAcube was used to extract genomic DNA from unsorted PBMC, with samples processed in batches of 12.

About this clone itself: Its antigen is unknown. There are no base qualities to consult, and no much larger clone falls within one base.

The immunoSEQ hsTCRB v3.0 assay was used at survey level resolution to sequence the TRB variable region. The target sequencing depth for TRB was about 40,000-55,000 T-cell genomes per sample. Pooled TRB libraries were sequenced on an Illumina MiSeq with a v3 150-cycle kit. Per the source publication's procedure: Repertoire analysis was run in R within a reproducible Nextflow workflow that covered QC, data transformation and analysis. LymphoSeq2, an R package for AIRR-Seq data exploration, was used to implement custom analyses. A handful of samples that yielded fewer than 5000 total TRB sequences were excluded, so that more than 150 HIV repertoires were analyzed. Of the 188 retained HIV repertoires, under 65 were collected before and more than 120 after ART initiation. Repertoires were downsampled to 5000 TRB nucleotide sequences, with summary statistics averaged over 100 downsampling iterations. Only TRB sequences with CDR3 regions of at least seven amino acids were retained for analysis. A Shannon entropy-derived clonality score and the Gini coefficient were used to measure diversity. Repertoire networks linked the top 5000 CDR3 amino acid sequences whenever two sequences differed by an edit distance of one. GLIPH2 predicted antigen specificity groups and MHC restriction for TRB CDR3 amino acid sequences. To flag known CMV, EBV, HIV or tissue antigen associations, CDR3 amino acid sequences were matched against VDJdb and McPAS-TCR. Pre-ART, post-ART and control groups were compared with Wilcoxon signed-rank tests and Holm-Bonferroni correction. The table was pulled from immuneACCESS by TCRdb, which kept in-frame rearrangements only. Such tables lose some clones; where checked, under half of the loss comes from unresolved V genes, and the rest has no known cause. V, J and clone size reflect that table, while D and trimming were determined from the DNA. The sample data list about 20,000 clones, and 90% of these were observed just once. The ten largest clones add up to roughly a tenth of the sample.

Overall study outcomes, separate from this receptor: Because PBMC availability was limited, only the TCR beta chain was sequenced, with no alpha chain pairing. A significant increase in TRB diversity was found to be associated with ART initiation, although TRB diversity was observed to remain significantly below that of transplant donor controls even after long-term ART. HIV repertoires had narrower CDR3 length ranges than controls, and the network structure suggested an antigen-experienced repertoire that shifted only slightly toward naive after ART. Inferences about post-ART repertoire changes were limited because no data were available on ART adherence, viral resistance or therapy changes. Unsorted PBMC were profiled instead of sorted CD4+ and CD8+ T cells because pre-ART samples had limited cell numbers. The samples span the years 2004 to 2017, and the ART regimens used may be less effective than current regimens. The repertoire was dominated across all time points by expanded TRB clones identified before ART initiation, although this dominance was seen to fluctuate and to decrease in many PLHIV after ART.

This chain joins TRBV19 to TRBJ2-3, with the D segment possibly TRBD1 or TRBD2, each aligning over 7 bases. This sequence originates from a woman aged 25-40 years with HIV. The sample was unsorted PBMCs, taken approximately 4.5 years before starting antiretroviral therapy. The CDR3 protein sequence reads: CASSPMGRGLVDTQYF. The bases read TGTGCCAGTAGCCCAATGGGGAGGGGGCTTGTCGATACGCAGTATTTT. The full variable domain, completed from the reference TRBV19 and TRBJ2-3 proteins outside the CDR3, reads DGGITQSPKYLFRKEGQNVTLSCEQNLNHDAMYWYRQDPGQGLRLIYYSQIVNDFQKGDIAEGYSVSREKKESFPLTVTSAQKNPTAFYLCASSPMGRGLVDTQYFGPGTRLTVL.